What follows is one TCR beta chain and its context. What it binds is not known. The record originates from a study of cytomegalovirus exposure and HLA in healthy donors. For the study at large: The same platform was used for the roughly 130 validation repertoires and the approximately 670 first-cohort repertoires, a later analysis reported. Overall study findings and caveats: The study put under 200 TCR beta chains on its list as cytomegalovirus-associated. Within the approximately 110 validation repertoires, first-cohort TCR clusters tended to co-occur, according to a later analysis.

Germline V gene sequence: CDR1 SGHAT, CDR2 FQNNGV. The V gene end was trimmed by 4 bases and the J gene end by 2 bases; junction bases not matched to a gene: 3. CDR3 length equals 14 residues. The data were produced by immunoSEQ multiplex PCR, yet TCRdb's version contains in-frame clones alone and is incomplete. Here the sample spans 200,000 to 250,000 clones, around 80% being singletons. The TCR sequence derives from a woman aged 25 to 39 in good health and CMV-seropositive. This chain links TRBV11-2 with TRBJ2-3; 7 bases are shared with TRBD1. Sequencing was performed on PBMCs. The CDR3 coding sequence is TGTGCCAGCAGCTCAGACAGGGCCACAGATACGCAGTATTTT. It specifies CASSSDRATDTQYF. Combining the CDR3 with reference TRBV11-2 and TRBJ2-3 gives the whole variable domain EAGVAQSPRYKIIEKRQSVAFWCNPISGHATLYWYQQILGQGPKLLIQFQNNGVVDDSQLPKDRFSAERLKGVDSTLKIQPAKLEDSAVYLCASSSDRATDTQYFGPGTRLTVL.